The T cell receptor beta chain described here comes from a study of graft-versus-host responses after intestinal transplantation. Repertoires were generated with immunoSEQ multiplex PCR, while TCRdb's copy carries only in-frame clones and drops some. The data show some 130,000 clones, 90% to 95% seen once. Comments on this clone: The target antigen is unknown.

Trimming pared 4 bases from V and 8 bases from J, leaving 12 bases between. CDR1 and CDR2 (germline): SEHNR, FQNEAQ (reference sequence). The CDR3 is 13 residues long. The V call is TRBV7-9, the J call TRBJ2-1, with a possible D match to TRBD2 (5 bases). The sequence was collected from a human donor who received an intestinal transplant. The sample was unstimulated CD4+ T cells sorted from spleen or lymph node cells, taken before intestinal transplant. The chain's CDR3 is CASSSRHSDEQFF. The CDR3 DNA follows: TGTGCCAGCAGCTCTAGACATAGCGATGAGCAGTTCTTC.